The clone carrying this TCR beta chain was recorded many times. The record originates from a study of early T cells in non-severe SARS-CoV-2 infection. Attached unique molecular identifiers marked individual cDNA molecules. TCRdb re-called the 5' RACE reads through MiXCR, storing one row per CDR3 protein. The sample records around 25,000 distinct CDR3 sequences, about 3% being singletons. CDR3 length: 12 amino acids. Germline CDR1 and CDR2: LGHNA and YNFKEQ. Trimming shortened V by 2 bases and J by 6 bases, and 5 bases separated the two germline ends. The source material was whole blood. The rearrangement joins TRBV4-2 to TRBJ2-1; D gene unclear. The sequence derives from an adult who was a healthcare worker with PCR-confirmed SARS-CoV-2 infection or an uninfected control (not recorded which). The chain's CDR3 is CASSQPGNEQFF. For the CDR3, the DNA is TGTGCCAGCAGCCAACCCGGCAATGAGCAGTTCTTC.